These T cell receptor beta chains were read from a single sample in a study of beta chain features in type 1 diabetes. The repertoire was sequenced with immunoSEQ multiplex PCR; TCRdb's copy has only in-frame clones and lacks some. This table has 200,000 to 250,000 clones, approximately 10% appearing once. The specimen sequenced was central memory CD4+ T cells from blood. The receptor source for this set is a man between 18 and 29 years old in good health. CDR3s include the opening cysteine and the closing phenylalanine or tryptophan. D genes are given only for firm matches. A clone size is listed for some rows: how often the clone was seen (once, few, many), or a class if it is expanded.

cdr3_nt	cdr3_aa	clone_size	j_call	d_call	v_call
TGTGCCAGCAGCCAATCTAATGAGCAGTTCTTC	CASSQSNEQFF	few	TRBJ2-1	.	TRBV7-9
TGCAGCGTTGAAGCGGGGGTAGAGACCCAGTACTTC	CSVEAGVETQYF	few	TRBJ2-5	.	TRBV29-1
TGTGCCAGCAGTGGAAACTTCCAAGAGACCCAGTACTTC	CASSGNFQETQYF	few	TRBJ2-5	.	TRBV2
TGTGCCATCAGTAACCCTTCGACTAGCGGGTTAACAGATACGCAGTATTTT	CAISNPSTSGLTDTQYF	.	TRBJ2-3	TRBD2	TRBV10-3
TGTGCCAGCAGTCTCCGCCCCGCAGGTGTCTCCAATGAGCAGTTCTTC	CASSLRPAGVSNEQFF	.	TRBJ2-1	.	TRBV6-6
TGTGCCAGCAGCTTTCGTACAGGGGGCGATCCCACGGACACCGGGGAGCTGTTTTTT	CASSFRTGGDPTDTGELFF	.	TRBJ2-2	TRBD1	TRBV11-3
TGCGCCAGCAGCCAAGTTGCAGGGCAGTATAGCACAGATACGCAGTATTTT	CASSQVAGQYSTDTQYF	many	TRBJ2-3	.	TRBV4-3
TGTGCCAGCAGCTTGGGGACAGGGGGCTACAATGAGCAGTTCTTC	CASSLGTGGYNEQFF	.	TRBJ2-1	TRBD1	TRBV5-4
TGTGCCAGCAGTTCGATGCTAGCGGCATCGCCGAAGTACTTC	CASSSMLAASPKYF	many	TRBJ2-7	TRBD2	TRBV28
TGTGCCAGCAGTTTAAGTGGAGGGAGGAGAGAGCAGTACTTC	CASSLSGGRREQYF	.	TRBJ2-5	.	TRBV28